This T cell receptor beta chain was retrieved from a study of beta chain features in type 1 diabetes. Expressed TCRB transcripts got sequenced, as all isolated RNA was reverse transcribed. Some clones are missing from TCRdb's copy, which holds only in-frame ones; the method was immunoSEQ multiplex PCR. Among about 160,000 clones listed, about 7.3% were seen once. Trimming left V 3 bases short and J 2 bases short, with 11 bases between. The CDR3 runs to 14 residues. The V gene's germline CDR1 is SEHNR and CDR2 FQNEAQ (reference sequence). This clone was detected ten times or more. The rearrangement joins TRBV7-9 to TRBJ2-7, with a possible D match to TRBD2 (7 bases). The sequence was obtained from a man aged 18 to 29 in good health. The sequenced sample consisted of central memory CD4+ T cells from blood. CDR3 residues: CASSFGGLTYEQYF. The CDR3 DNA sequence: TGTGCCAGCAGCTTCGGGGGGCTTACCTACGAGCAGTACTTC.